This TCR beta chain emerged from a study of Ad26.COV2.S vaccination and SARS-CoV-2 variants. Assay: immunoSEQ multiplex PCR; the TCRdb copy retains only in-frame clones and omits some. The sample includes 440,000 or so clones, 90% of them seen just once. This CDR3 has 15 residues. Germline CDR1 MGHRA, CDR2 YSYEKL. Trimming removed 3 bases at V and 5 bases at J, with 17 bases between. To note about this clone: What it binds is not known.

Whole-study findings and limits: Substantial breadth was reportedly displayed by spike-specific CD8+ and CD4+ T cell responses after vaccination. Vaccine and placebo recipients had similar non-spike TCR breadth. An underestimation of total T cell responses may have resulted from the TCR breadth and depth analyses.

The treatment here: 15 to 20 received Ad26.COV2.S at low or high dose, single or two shots; 5 received placebo; per-sample allocation not given. It was on day 63 after the first vaccine or placebo injection that samples were taken. The sample consisted of peripheral blood, taken in a trial of Ad26.COV2.S vaccine versus placebo. This sequence originates from a person aged 18-65 years who received the Ad26.COV2.S COVID-19 vaccine or a placebo. The J gene is TRBJ2-7, the V gene TRBV4-1; D is perhaps TRBD1 (6 bases). The CDR3 DNA reads TGCGCCAGCAGCCAGACGGACATGCAGGGGCACGAGCAGTACTTC. It encodes CASSQTDMQGHEQYF.